These T cell receptor beta chains were read from a single sample in a study of blood T cell repertoires in COVID-19. The table came from immunoSEQ multiplex PCR; TCRdb's copy has only in-frame clones and leaves some out. The sample consists of roughly 70,000 clones, around four fifths of them appearing once. The specimen was peripheral blood. The receptor set was obtained from a man in his fifties or sixties with acute or convalescent COVID-19. Each CDR3 is given with its conserved first and last residue. A D gene is named only where the DNA matches it firmly. Expanded clones are given a class, and other clones once, few, many or no size at all.

size	D	V	J	CDR3	DNA
-	TRBD1	TRBV6-2/TRBV6-3	TRBJ2-2	CASSQDRGGGELFF	TGTGCCAGCAGCCAGGACAGGGGTGGCGGGGAGCTGTTTTTT
-	-	TRBV11-2	TRBJ2-7	CASSSDLTVHRQYF	TGTGCCAGCAGCTCCGACCTGACAGTGCATCGGCAGTACTTC
few	-	TRBV5-1	TRBJ1-1	CASSLDSQLNTEAFF	TGCGCCAGCAGCTTGGACAGTCAGTTGAACACTGAAGCTTTCTTT
once	TRBD1	TRBV9	TRBJ1-6	CASSAIPGTGGYYNSPLHF	TGTGCCAGCAGCGCCATACCCGGGACAGGGGGTTATTATAATTCACCCCTCCACTTT
-	-	TRBV7-3	TRBJ2-5	CASSLLSSGQRETQYF	TGTGCCAGCAGCTTACTTAGTTCGGGTCAGCGAGAGACCCAGTACTTC
once	TRBD1	TRBV10-3	TRBJ1-1	CATHGTGMDTEAFF	TGTGCCACCCATGGGACAGGGATGGACACTGAAGCTTTCTTT
-	-	TRBV11-3	TRBJ2-3	CASSLGTGEGNTQYF	TGTGCCAGCAGCTTGGGAACGGGAGAAGGGAATACGCAGTATTTT
few	-	TRBV2	TRBJ2-2	CASGLFWAVGELFF	TGTGCCAGCGGCCTTTTTTGGGCCGTGGGGGAGCTGTTTTTT
once	TRBD2	TRBV6-2/TRBV6-3	TRBJ2-2	CASSYPVPSGDTGELFF	TGTGCCAGCAGTTACCCTGTTCCTAGCGGAGACACCGGGGAGCTGTTTTTT
-	TRBD1	TRBV11-2	TRBJ2-5	CASSLVWGDRGRETQYF	TGTGCCAGCAGCTTAGTTTGGGGGGACAGGGGGCGAGAGACCCAGTACTTC
few	TRBD1	TRBV5-8	TRBJ2-7	CASSLQGTGNYEQYF	TGTGCCAGCAGCTTGCAGGGGACAGGAAACTACGAGCAGTACTTC
few	TRBD1	TRBV10-1	TRBJ1-2	CASSERTGDLGYTF	TGCGCCAGCAGTGAACGGACAGGGGATCTTGGCTACACCTTC
-	TRBD1	TRBV15	TRBJ2-3	CATSRGGTGYGVKDTQYF	TGTGCCACCAGCAGAGGCGGGACAGGGTACGGAGTAAAAGATACGCAGTATTTT
-	TRBD2	TRBV7-2	TRBJ2-7	CASSLPGLSYEQYF	TGTGCCAGCAGCCTACCGGGACTATCCTACGAGCAGTACTTC
once	-	TRBV12-3/TRBV12-4	TRBJ2-2	CASSSSNTGELFF	TGTGCCAGCAGTTCGTCGAACACCGGGGAGCTGTTTTTT
-	TRBD2	TRBV5-4	TRBJ2-3	CASSRLTSGGVFMQYF	TGTGCCAGCAGCCGTTTGACTAGCGGGGGGGTTTTTATGCAGTATTTT
-	TRBD1	TRBV4-1	TRBJ2-3	CASSQGTGGSTDTQYF	TGCGCCAGCAGCCAAGGGACAGGGGGTAGCACAGATACGCAGTATTTT
-	-	TRBV30	TRBJ1-5	CAWAAGGAGDQPQHF	TGTGCCTGGGCAGCCGGCGGGGCGGGGGATCAGCCCCAGCATTTT
-	TRBD1	TRBV7-9	TRBJ1-5	CASSLGTGGNQPQHF	TGTGCCAGCAGCTTAGGGACAGGGGGCAATCAGCCCCAGCATTTT
-	TRBD1	TRBV10-2	TRBJ2-7	CASSPARTGSNEQYF	TGCGCCAGCAGTCCCGCCCGGACAGGGTCTAACGAGCAGTACTTC
-	TRBD2	TRBV4-2	TRBJ2-3	CASSPLTSGTTDTQYF	TGTGCCAGCAGCCCCCTGACTAGCGGGACCACAGATACGCAGTATTTT
-	TRBD1	TRBV27	TRBJ2-5	CASRRTGGQTQYF	TGTGCCAGCAGGCGGACAGGGGGGCAGACCCAGTACTTC
-	TRBD1	TRBV5-1	TRBJ1-5	CASSTGQVGQPQHF	TGCGCCAGCAGCACGGGACAGGTGGGACAGCCCCAGCATTTT
-	TRBD2	TRBV27	TRBJ2-1	CASNGLAGYNEQFF	TGTGCCAGCAACGGACTAGCGGGGTACAATGAGCAGTTCTTC
-	TRBD1	TRBV3-1/TRBV3-2	TRBJ1-4	CASSQRTGRTNEKLFF	TGTGCCAGCAGCCAGAGGACAGGGCGAACTAATGAAAAACTGTTTTTT
-	-	TRBV5-1	TRBJ2-1	CASSLGGDEQFF	TGCGCCAGCAGCTTGGGAGGCGATGAGCAGTTCTTC
few	-	TRBV19	TRBJ2-3	CASTEILGSTQYF	TGTGCCAGTACCGAAATTCTAGGTAGTACGCAGTATTTT
-	TRBD2	TRBV24-1	TRBJ2-3	CATSDLAGGTVPDTQYF	TGTGCCACCAGTGATTTAGCGGGAGGAACGGTTCCAGATACGCAGTATTTT
-	TRBD2	TRBV28	TRBJ2-7	CASRYIAGGPDEQYF	TGTGCCAGCAGGTATATAGCGGGAGGGCCCGATGAGCAGTACTTC
-	-	TRBV5-4	TRBJ2-2	CASSLAVGTKNTGELFF	TGTGCCAGCAGCTTGGCAGTGGGGACAAAGAACACCGGGGAGCTGTTTTTT
-	TRBD1	TRBV27	TRBJ2-1	CASSPGTVYNEQFF	TGTGCCAGCAGCCCCGGGACAGTTTACAATGAGCAGTTCTTC
many	TRBD1	TRBV29-1	TRBJ1-1	CSVEVGTDTEAFF	TGCAGCGTTGAAGTTGGGACAGACACTGAAGCTTTCTTT
-	-	TRBV6-5	TRBJ2-3	CASSGVTTDTQYF	TGTGCCAGCAGCGGGGTTACCACAGATACGCAGTATTTT
-	TRBD1	TRBV9	TRBJ2-2	CASSAGQGPPLNTGELFF	TGTGCCAGCAGCGCGGGACAGGGTCCCCCGCTTAACACCGGGGAGCTGTTTTTT
few	-	TRBV19	TRBJ2-1	CASSIAETGHNEQFF	TGTGCCAGTAGTATCGCAGAAACAGGGCACAATGAGCAGTTCTTC
few	TRBD2	TRBV11-2	TRBJ2-5	CASSPSGGDWQETQYF	TGTGCCAGCAGTCCCTCGGGAGGGGATTGGCAAGAGACCCAGTACTTC
-	-	TRBV25-1	TRBJ2-5	CASSGTGPHWETQYF	TGTGCCAGCAGTGGCACAGGCCCCCACTGGGAGACCCAGTACTTC
once	-	TRBV7-8	TRBJ1-4	CASSLQTEVATNEKLFF	TGTGCCAGCAGCTTACAGACAGAAGTTGCAACTAATGAAAAACTGTTTTTT
-	TRBD1	TRBV6-5	TRBJ1-5	CASSSIGGPQPQHF	TGTGCCAGCAGTTCGATAGGGGGCCCTCAGCCCCAGCATTTT
few	-	TRBV7-3	TRBJ2-3	CASSFGGTQYF	TGTGCCAGCAGCTTCGGGGGTACGCAGTATTTT
-	-	TRBV7-9	TRBJ1-4	CASSSSGSEKLFF	TGTGCCAGCAGCTCTTCCGGGAGTGAAAAACTGTTTTTT
-	TRBD1	TRBV27	TRBJ2-2	CASSEDRANTGELFF	TGTGCCAGCAGTGAGGACAGGGCGAACACCGGGGAGCTGTTTTTT
-	-	TRBV19	TRBJ2-1	CASSIDLTEYNEQFF	TGTGCCAGTAGTATAGATTTAACAGAGTACAATGAGCAGTTCTTC
few	-	TRBV10-3	TRBJ2-1	CAISETREGAYNEQFF	TGTGCCATCAGTGAGACCAGGGAGGGGGCCTACAATGAGCAGTTCTTC
-	-	TRBV4-1	TRBJ2-3	CASSPGQSTDTQYF	TGCGCCAGCAGCCCCGGACAGAGCACAGATACGCAGTATTTT
-	-	TRBV19	TRBJ1-5	CASSRSADSNQPQHF	TGTGCCAGTAGTAGATCAGCGGATAGCAATCAGCCCCAGCATTTT
-	TRBD2	TRBV28	TRBJ2-3	CASSPPTSGSSADTQYF	TGTGCCAGCAGTCCCCCGACTAGCGGGAGTTCCGCAGATACGCAGTATTTT
-	TRBD2	TRBV13	TRBJ2-1	CASSALAGPLSEQFF	TGTGCCAGCAGCGCGCTAGCGGGGCCCCTATCCGAGCAGTTCTTC
-	TRBD2	TRBV12-5	TRBJ2-5	CASGPGLADERETQYF	TGTGCTAGTGGTCCGGGACTAGCGGACGAGCGGGAGACCCAGTACTTC
-	TRBD1	TRBV5-1	TRBJ1-6	CASSGMTGGKNNSPLHF	TGCGCCAGCAGCGGAATGACAGGGGGGAAGAATAATTCACCCCTCCACTTT
many	-	TRBV29-1	TRBJ1-1	CSVQVQVTEAFF	TGCAGCGTCCAGGTCCAGGTCACTGAAGCTTTCTTT
few	TRBD2	TRBV6-5	TRBJ2-3	CASRTGLAGTDTQYF	TGTGCCAGCAGGACGGGACTAGCCGGAACAGATACGCAGTATTTT
-	-	TRBV7-9	TRBJ2-2	CASSSHVGGRGTGELFF	TGTGCCAGCAGCTCCCACGTCGGGGGGCGCGGCACCGGGGAGCTGTTTTTT
once	TRBD1	TRBV2	TRBJ2-7	CASGPGQGSYEQYF	TGTGCCAGCGGGCCGGGACAGGGGTCCTACGAGCAGTACTTC
-	TRBD2	TRBV24-1	TRBJ2-5	CATSDFGTSGLGETQYF	TGTGCCACCAGTGATTTCGGGACTAGCGGATTAGGAGAGACCCAGTACTTC
few	TRBD1	TRBV9	TRBJ2-2	CASSSTGVGTGELFF	TGTGCCAGCAGCTCGACAGGGGTCGGCACCGGGGAGCTGTTTTTT
few	TRBD2	TRBV15	TRBJ2-1	CATGGGNEQFF	TGTGCCACCGGGGGAGGGAATGAGCAGTTCTTC
-	-	TRBV11-2	TRBJ1-4	CASSSPGRGGLTTNEKLFF	TGTGCCAGCAGCTCCCCCGGGCGGGGCGGCCTCACAACTAATGAAAAACTGTTTTTT
-	-	TRBV3-1/TRBV3-2	TRBJ1-6	CASSQLTGPSSPLHF	TGTGCCAGCAGCCAACTAACAGGGCCGTCTTCACCCCTCCACTTT